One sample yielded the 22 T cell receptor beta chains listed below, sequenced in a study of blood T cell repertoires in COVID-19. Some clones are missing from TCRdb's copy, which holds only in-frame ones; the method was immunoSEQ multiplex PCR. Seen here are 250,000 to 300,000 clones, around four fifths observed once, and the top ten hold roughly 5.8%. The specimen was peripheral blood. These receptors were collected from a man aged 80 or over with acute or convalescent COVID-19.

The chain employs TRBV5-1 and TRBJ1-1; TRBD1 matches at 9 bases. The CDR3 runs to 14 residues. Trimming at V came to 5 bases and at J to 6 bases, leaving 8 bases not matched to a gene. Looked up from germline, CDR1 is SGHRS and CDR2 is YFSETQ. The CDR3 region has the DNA TGCGCCAGCAGTTCCGGGACAGGGCGTTCTGAAGCTTTCTTT. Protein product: CASSSGTGRSEAFF.

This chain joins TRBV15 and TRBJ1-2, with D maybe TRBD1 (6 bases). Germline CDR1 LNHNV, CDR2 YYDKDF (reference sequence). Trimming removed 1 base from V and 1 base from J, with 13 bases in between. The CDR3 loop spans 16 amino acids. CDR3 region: CATSRAQGQFNYGYTF. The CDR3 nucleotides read TGTGCCACCAGCAGAGCTCAAGGACAGTTTAACTATGGCTACACCTTC.

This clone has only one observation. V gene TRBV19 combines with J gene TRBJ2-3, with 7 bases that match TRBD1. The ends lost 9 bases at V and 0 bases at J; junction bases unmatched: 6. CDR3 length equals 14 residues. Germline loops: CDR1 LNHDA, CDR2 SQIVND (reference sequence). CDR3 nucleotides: TGTGCCAGCAGGGACAGTCCTAGCACAGATACGCAGTATTTT. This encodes CASRDSPSTDTQYF.

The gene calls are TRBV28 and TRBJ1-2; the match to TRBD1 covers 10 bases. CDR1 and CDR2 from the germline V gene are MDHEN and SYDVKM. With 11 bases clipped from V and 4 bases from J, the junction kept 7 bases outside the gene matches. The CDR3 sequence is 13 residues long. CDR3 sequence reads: CAAGTGAPYGYTF. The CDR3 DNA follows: TGTGCCGCCGGGACAGGGGCTCCCTATGGCTACACCTTC.

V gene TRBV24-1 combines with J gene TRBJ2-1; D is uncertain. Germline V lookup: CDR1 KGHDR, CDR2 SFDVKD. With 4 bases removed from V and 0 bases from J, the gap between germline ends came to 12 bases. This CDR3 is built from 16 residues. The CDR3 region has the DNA TGTGCCACCAGTGAGTTGTCCCCGAGCTCCTACAATGAGCAGTTCTTC. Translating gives CATSELSPSSYNEQFF.

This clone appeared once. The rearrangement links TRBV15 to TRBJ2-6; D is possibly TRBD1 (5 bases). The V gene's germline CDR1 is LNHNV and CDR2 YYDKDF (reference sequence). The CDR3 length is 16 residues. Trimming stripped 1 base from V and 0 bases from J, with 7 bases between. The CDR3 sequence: CATSRGRASGANVLTF. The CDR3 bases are TGTGCCACCAGCAGAGGCAGGGCCTCTGGGGCCAACGTCCTGACTTTC.

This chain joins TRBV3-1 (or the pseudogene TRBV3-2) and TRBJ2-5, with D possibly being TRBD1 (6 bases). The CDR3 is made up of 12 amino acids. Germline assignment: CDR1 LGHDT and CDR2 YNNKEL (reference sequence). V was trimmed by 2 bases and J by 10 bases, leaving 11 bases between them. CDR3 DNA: TGTGCCAGCAGCCAACAGGGGTATGGCCAGTACTTC. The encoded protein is CASSQQGYGQYF.

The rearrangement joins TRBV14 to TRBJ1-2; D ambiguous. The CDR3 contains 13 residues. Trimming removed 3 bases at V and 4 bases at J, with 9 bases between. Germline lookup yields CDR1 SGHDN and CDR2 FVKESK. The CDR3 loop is CASSQEEGYGYTF. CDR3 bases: TGTGCCAGCAGCCAGGAAGAGGGCTATGGCTACACCTTC.

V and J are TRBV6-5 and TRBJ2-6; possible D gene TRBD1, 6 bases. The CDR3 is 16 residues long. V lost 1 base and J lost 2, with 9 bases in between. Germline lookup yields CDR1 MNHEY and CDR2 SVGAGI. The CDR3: CASSYYRATGANVLTF. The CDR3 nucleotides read TGTGCCAGCAGTTACTACAGGGCGACTGGGGCCAACGTCCTGACTTTC.

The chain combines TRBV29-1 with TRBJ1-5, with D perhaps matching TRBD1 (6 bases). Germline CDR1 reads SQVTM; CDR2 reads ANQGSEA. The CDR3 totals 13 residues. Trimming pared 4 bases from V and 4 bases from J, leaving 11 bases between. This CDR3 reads CSVATGMNQPQHF. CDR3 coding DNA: TGCAGCGTTGCAACAGGGATGAATCAGCCCCAGCATTTT.

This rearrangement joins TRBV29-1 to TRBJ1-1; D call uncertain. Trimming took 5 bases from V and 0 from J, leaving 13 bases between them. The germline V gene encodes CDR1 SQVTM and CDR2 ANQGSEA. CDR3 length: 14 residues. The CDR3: CSVSPVFMNTEAFF. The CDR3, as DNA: TGCAGCGTTTCCCCAGTCTTCATGAACACTGAAGCTTTCTTT.

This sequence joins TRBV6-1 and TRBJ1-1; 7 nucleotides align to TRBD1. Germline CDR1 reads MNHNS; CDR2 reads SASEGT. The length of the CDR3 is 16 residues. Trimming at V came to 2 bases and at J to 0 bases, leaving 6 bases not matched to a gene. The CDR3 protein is CASSEPRTGLNTEAFF. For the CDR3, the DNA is TGTGCCAGCAGTGAACCCCGGACAGGCTTGAACACTGAAGCTTTCTTT.

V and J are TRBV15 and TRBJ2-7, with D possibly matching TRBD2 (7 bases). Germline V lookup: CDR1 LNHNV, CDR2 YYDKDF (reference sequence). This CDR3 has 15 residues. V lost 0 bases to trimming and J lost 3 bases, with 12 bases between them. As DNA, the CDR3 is TGTGCCACCAGCAGAGATCGGGGGGCTTTCTACGAGCAGTACTTC. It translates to CATSRDRGAFYEQYF.

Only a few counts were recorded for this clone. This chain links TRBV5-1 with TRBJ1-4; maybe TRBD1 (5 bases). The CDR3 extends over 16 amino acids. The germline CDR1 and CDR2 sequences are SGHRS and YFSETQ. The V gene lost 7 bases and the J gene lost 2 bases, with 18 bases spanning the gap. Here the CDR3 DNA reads TGCGCCAGCCGCACCTCAGGGCACGTCACTAATGAAAAACTGTTTTTT. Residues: CASRTSGHVTNEKLFF.

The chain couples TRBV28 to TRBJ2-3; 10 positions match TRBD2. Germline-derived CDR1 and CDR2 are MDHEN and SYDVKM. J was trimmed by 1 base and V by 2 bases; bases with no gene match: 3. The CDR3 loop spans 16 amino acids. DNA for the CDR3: TGTGCCAGCAGTTTAGGGCTAGCGGGGGGCACAGATACGCAGTATTTT. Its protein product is CASSLGLAGGTDTQYF.

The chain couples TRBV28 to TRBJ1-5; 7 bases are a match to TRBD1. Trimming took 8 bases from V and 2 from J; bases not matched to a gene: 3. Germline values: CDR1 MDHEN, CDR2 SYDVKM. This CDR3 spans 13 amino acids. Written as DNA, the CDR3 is TGTGCCAGCCGACAGGGCGGCAATCAGCCCCAGCATTTT. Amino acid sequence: CASRQGGNQPQHF. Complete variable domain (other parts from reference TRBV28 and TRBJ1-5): DVKVTQSSRYLVKRTGEKVFLECVQDMDHENMFWYRQDPGLGLRLIYFSYDVKMKEKGDIPEGYSVSREKKERFSLILESASTNQTSMYLCASRQGGNQPQHFGDGTRLSIL.

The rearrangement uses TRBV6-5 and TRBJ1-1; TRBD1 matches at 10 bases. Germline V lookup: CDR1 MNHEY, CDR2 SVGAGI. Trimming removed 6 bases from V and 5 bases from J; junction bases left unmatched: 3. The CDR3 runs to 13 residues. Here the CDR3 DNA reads TGTGCCAGCAGGGGGACAGGGGAGACTGAAGCTTTCTTT. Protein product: CASRGTGETEAFF.

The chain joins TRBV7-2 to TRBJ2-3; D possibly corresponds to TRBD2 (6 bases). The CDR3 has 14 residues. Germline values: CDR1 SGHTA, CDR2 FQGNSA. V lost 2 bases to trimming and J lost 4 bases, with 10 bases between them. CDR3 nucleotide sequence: TGTGCCAGCAGCTTAACTAGCTTCGCAGATACGCAGTATTTT. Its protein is CASSLTSFADTQYF.

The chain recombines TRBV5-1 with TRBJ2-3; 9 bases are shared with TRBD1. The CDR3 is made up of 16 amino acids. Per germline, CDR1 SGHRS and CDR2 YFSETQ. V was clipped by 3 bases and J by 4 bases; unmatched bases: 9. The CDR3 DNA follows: TGCGCCAGCAGCTCCCCCGGGACAGGGATCCCAGATACGCAGTATTTT. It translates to CASSSPGTGIPDTQYF.

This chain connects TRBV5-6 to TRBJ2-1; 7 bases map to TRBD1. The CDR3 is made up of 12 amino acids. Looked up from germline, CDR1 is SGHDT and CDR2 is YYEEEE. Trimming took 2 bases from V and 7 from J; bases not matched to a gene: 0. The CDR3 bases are TGTGCCAGCAGCTTACAGGGGAATGAGCAGTTCTTC. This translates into CASSLQGNEQFF.

CDR3 in amino acids: CASSLASGRNNEQFF. CDR3 bases: TGCGCCAGCAGCTTGGCTAGCGGGAGGAACAATGAGCAGTTCTTC. The genes are TRBV5-1 and TRBJ2-1; the match to TRBD2 covers 11 bases. V lost 0 bases and J lost 5; bases outside the gene matches: 1. CDR1 is SGHRS and CDR2 is YFSETQ in the germline V gene. This CDR3 contains 15 residues. Together with reference TRBV5-1 and TRBJ2-1, the CDR3 gives the full variable domain: KAGVTQTPRYLIKTRGQQVTLSCSPISGHRSVSWYQQTPGQGLQFLFEYFSETQRNKGNFPGRFSGRQFSNSRSEMNVSTLELGDSALYLCASSLASGRNNEQFFGPGTRLTVL.

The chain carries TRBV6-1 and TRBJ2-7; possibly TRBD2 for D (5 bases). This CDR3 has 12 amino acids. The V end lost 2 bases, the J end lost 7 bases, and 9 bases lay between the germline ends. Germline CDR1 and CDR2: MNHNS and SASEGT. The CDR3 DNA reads TGTGCCAGCAGTGAACTACGGAGGGAGCAGTACTTC. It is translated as CASSELRREQYF.